The next 8 T cell receptor beta chains were all read from a single sample in a study of blood T cell repertoires in COVID-19. This table comes from immunoSEQ multiplex PCR, and its TCRdb copy is limited to in-frame clones, with some not included. The sample holds about 160,000 clones, 80% to 90% seen once. The sequenced sample was peripheral blood. These receptors were taken from a woman aged 55-70 years who had recovered from COVID-19.

J is TRBJ2-5 and V is TRBV18; D call uncertain. The length of the CDR3 is 17 residues. V lost 0 bases and J 4 bases, leaving 18 bases between the germline ends. CDR1 is KGHSH and CDR2 is LQKENI in the germline V gene. CDR3 protein: CASSPPPTLNKRETQYF. The CDR3 coding sequence is TGTGCCAGCTCACCACCACCGACTCTCAACAAAAGAGAGACCCAGTACTTC.

The chain links TRBV19 to TRBJ2-7; D ambiguous. From germline, CDR1 is LNHDA and CDR2 SQIVND (reference sequence). This CDR3 has 12 amino acids. Deletions cut 4 bases from V and 4 bases from J, with 8 bases between. The CDR3: CASSSTIYEQYF. The CDR3 coding sequence is TGTGCCAGTAGTAGTACTATTTACGAGCAGTACTTC.

The CDR3 nucleotides read TGCGCCAGCAGTGAGGGGACATCGAATTCACCCCTCCACTTT. The encoded protein is CASSEGTSNSPLHF. The rearrangement uses TRBV10-1 and TRBJ1-6; possibly TRBD1 for D (6 bases). The CDR3 has 14 amino acids. The germline gives CDR1 WNHNN, CDR2 SYGVQD (reference sequence). With 2 bases removed from V and 7 bases from J, the gap between germline ends came to 9 bases.

The chain couples TRBV6-5 to TRBJ2-7, with TRBD1 matching over 7 bases. V gave up 4 bases and J gave up 5 bases; unmatched junction bases: 8. The V gene's germline CDR1 is MNHEY and CDR2 SVGAGI. CDR3 length: 14 residues. CDR3 loop: CASSSNRGTDEQYF. CDR3 DNA: TGTGCCAGCAGTTCGAACAGGGGAACGGACGAGCAGTACTTC.

This chain joins TRBV27 and TRBJ1-1; maybe TRBD1 (6 bases). V was clipped by 1 base and J by 4 bases, with 16 bases between them. Germline V gene data show CDR1 as MNHEY and CDR2 as SMNVEV (reference sequence). CDR3 length equals 16 residues. The CDR3 coding sequence is TGTGCCAGCAGTTTATATGTTACAGGGCCGGGCACTGAAGCTTTCTTT. Its protein product is CASSLYVTGPGTEAFF.

The rearrangement links TRBV3-1 (or the pseudogene TRBV3-2) to TRBJ1-5; TRBD1 is a possible D gene (6 bases). Trimming took off 6 bases at V and 4 bases at J, with 10 bases between the two ends. The CDR3 covers 13 residues. From germline, CDR1 is LGHDT and CDR2 YNNKEL (reference sequence). CDR3 nucleotide sequence: TGTGCCAGCAGTCCGGACAGAAATCAGCCCCAGCATTTT. Its protein product is CASSPDRNQPQHF.

Regarding this clone: At the DNA level, this CDR3 is encoded by other sequences in the same sample as well. V is TRBV3-1 (or the pseudogene TRBV3-2) and J is TRBJ1-1, with D hard to call. The CDR3 extends over 14 amino acids. Trimming removed 1 base at V and 4 bases at J, with 10 bases between. CDR1 is LGHDT and CDR2 is YNNKEL in the germline V gene (reference sequence). CDR3 region: CASSQVRGGTEAFF. DNA for the CDR3: TGTGCCAGCAGCCAAGTTCGGGGAGGCACTGAAGCTTTCTTT.

The chain joins TRBV3-1 (or the pseudogene TRBV3-2) to TRBJ1-4; TRBD1 is a possible D gene (5 bases). The CDR3 sequence is 14 residues long. The ends were cut back, 1 base at V and 8 bases at J, with 11 bases in the middle. In germline, CDR1 is LGHDT, CDR2 YNNKEL (reference sequence). The CDR3 DNA reads TGTGCCAGCAGCCAAGGGCAGGGATCCGAAAAACTGTTTTTT. As protein: CASSQGQGSEKLFF.